These 16 T cell receptor beta chains came from one sample sequenced in a study of blood T cells in healthy people across ages. It was with a sample-barcoded 5' primer and a J-beta primer mix that a second PCR of roughly 7 to 12 cycles was run. MiXCR, run by TCRdb on the 5' RACE reads, gives a single entry per CDR3 protein. The sample holds 750,000 or so distinct CDR3 sequences; about 25% are singletons and the top ten take more than 8.5%. The sample was also reused in another study, on T cells of mothers and their children.

Specimen: blood. The receptors originated from a boy between 10 and 17 years old in good health.

The gene calls are TRBV6-2 or TRBV6-3 and TRBJ2-3, with D possibly TRBD2 on 5 matching bases. The V end lost 4 bases, the J end lost 4 bases, and 12 bases lay between the germline ends. The CDR3 runs to 14 residues. Germline CDR1 MNHEY, CDR2 SVGEGT. CDR3 coding DNA: TGTGCCAGCAGTTTCCCAACCGGGGCAGATACGCAGTATTTT. Amino acid sequence: CASSFPTGADTQYF.

V gene TRBV12-5 combines with J gene TRBJ2-7; 8 positions agree with TRBD2. V trimming: 6 bases; J trimming: 6 bases; junction bases outside the gene matches: 4. Germline V gene sequence: CDR1 LGHNT, CDR2 FRNRAP. The CDR3 sequence is 12 residues long. The CDR3 spells CASGREGREQYF. The CDR3 DNA reads TGTGCTAGTGGCCGGGAGGGGCGCGAGCAGTACTTC.

This clonotype was seen a handful of times. The chain employs TRBV25-1 and TRBJ2-1, with D perhaps assigned TRBD1 or TRBD2 (5 bases each). The DNA end is a closer match to TRBJ2-5, so the J assignment may be wrong. The CDR3 totals 15 residues. CDR1 is MGHDK and CDR2 is SYGVNS in the germline V gene. DNA of the CDR3: TGTGCCAGCAGTGGCCGGGGCGCGTCACAAGAGACCCAGTACTTC. Protein sequence: CASSGRGASQETQYF.

In its sample, this clonotype was seen a few times. This sequence joins TRBV4-3 and TRBJ2-2; TRBD2 matches 7 bases. The CDR3 is 15 residues long. The trim removed 0 bases at V and 6 bases at J, leaving 4 bases unmatched. In germline, CDR1 is LGHNA, CDR2 YSLEER. CDR3 amino acids: CASSQDRGVAGELFF. The CDR3 region has the DNA TGCGCCAGCAGCCAAGATCGGGGGGTGGCCGGGGAGCTGTTTTTT.

Turning to this clonotype: Sequence at one end of the junction differs from germline and may be a read error. The chain's CDR3 is CASSYTAAYEQHF. In DNA form, the CDR3 reads TGTGCCAGCAGTTACACGGCCGCCTACGAGCAGCACTTC. The chain recombines TRBV6-5 with TRBJ2-7; D not resolved. The CDR3 has 13 residues. The germline gives CDR1 MNHEY, CDR2 SVGAGI.

The V gene is TRBV28, the J gene TRBJ2-3; D not resolved. The CDR3 length is 12 residues. Deletions cut 3 bases from V and 7 bases from J, with 8 bases between. Germline values: CDR1 MDHEN, CDR2 SYDVKM. CDR3 coding DNA: TGTGCCAGCAGTTTCGATAAAAATACGCAGTATTTT. This sequence encodes CASSFDKNTQYF.

The sample holds a few counts of this clonotype. The V call is TRBV27, the J call TRBJ2-5; 8 bases line up with TRBD1. With the DNA end fitting TRBJ2-7 better, the J assignment may be wrong. Germline values: CDR1 MNHEY, CDR2 SMNVEV (reference sequence). CDR3 length equals 15 residues. The CDR3 sequence: CASSLRGRGPYEQYF. The CDR3 nucleotides are TGTGCCAGCAGCCTCAGGGGGCGGGGTCCCTACGAGCAGTACTTC.

The chain uses TRBV12-3 or TRBV12-4 and TRBJ2-5, with a possible D match to TRBD2 (5 bases). The J call may be in error: the DNA end matches TRBJ2-1 better. This CDR3 has 11 residues. CDR3 coding DNA: TGTGCCAGCAGTACTAGTTCAAAGCAGTTCTTC. It yields the protein CASSTSSKQFF.

In this sample, this clonotype turned up a few times. This chain connects TRBV12-3 or TRBV12-4 to TRBJ2-1; 10 bases fit TRBD1. The end of the DNA fits TRBJ2-7 better, so the J call may be wrong. The length of the CDR3 is 18 residues. Here the CDR3 reads CASSLGQGSLGGYGEQYF. The CDR3 coding sequence is TGTGCCAGCAGTCTGGGACAGGGGTCGCTGGGAGGATATGGCGAGCAGTACTTC.

The chain combines TRBV10-3 with TRBJ2-7; 11 nucleotides align to TRBD2. The junction had 7 bases not matched to a gene; V was cut back by 2 bases and J by 4 bases. CDR3 length: 16 residues. Per germline, CDR1 ENHRY and CDR2 SYGVKD. The CDR3: CAISEQKLAGEYEQYF. CDR3 sequence (DNA): TGTGCCATCAGTGAGCAGAAACTAGCGGGGGAATACGAGCAGTACTTC.

The table lists this clonotype with a few counts. The J gene is TRBJ2-1, the V gene TRBV7-3; TRBD1 agrees at 8 bases. Unmatched junction bases numbered 11, after V lost 6 bases and J lost 4 bases. From germline, CDR1 is SGHTA and CDR2 FQGTGA. This CDR3 contains 16 residues. The CDR3 protein is CASSSTGGTAYNEQFF. The CDR3 DNA sequence: TGTGCCAGCAGTTCAACAGGGGGGACAGCGTACAATGAGCAGTTCTTC.

This clonotype was observed a few times. The genes are TRBV4-1 and TRBJ2-5, with unresolved D. Germline loops: CDR1 MGHRA, CDR2 YSYEKL. V was pared by 0 bases and J by 2 bases, with 10 bases between. The CDR3 covers 15 residues. CDR3 amino acids: CASSQDQRPQETQYF. The CDR3 DNA follows: TGCGCCAGCAGCCAAGACCAGAGGCCGCAAGAGACCCAGTACTTC.

This clonotype was picked up a small number of times. This chain links TRBV28 with TRBJ2-5, with D hard to call. Germline V gives CDR1 MDHEN, CDR2 SYDVKM. The V end was cut by 6 bases, the J end by 2 bases, with 10 bases between. The CDR3 extends over 13 amino acids. CDR3 protein: CASSTRLQETQYF. As DNA, the CDR3 is TGTGCCAGCAGCACCAGGCTGCAAGAGACCCAGTACTTC.

There are a few counts of this clonotype. The J gene is TRBJ2-7, the V gene TRBV19; no definite D call. Looked up from germline, CDR1 is LNHDA and CDR2 is SQIVND (reference sequence). The CDR3 runs to 15 residues. V gave up 6 bases and J gave up 0 bases, with 15 bases separating them. The CDR3 protein is CASSPPVGASYEQYF. CDR3 nucleotides: TGTGCCAGTAGCCCCCCCGTTGGTGCCTCCTACGAGCAGTACTTC. Together with reference TRBV19 and TRBJ2-7, the CDR3 gives the full variable domain: DGGITQSPKYLFRKEGQNVTLSCEQNLNHDAMYWYRQDPGQGLRLIYYSQIVNDFQKGDIAEGYSVSREKKESFPLTVTSAQKNPTAFYLCASSPPVGASYEQYFGPGTRLTVT.

This clonotype was counted a few times. One junction end does not reproduce the germline sequence, and a read error may be involved. V usage is TRBV9 and J usage is TRBJ1-1; D gene unclear. This CDR3 has 14 residues. Germline-derived CDR1 and CDR2 are SGDLS and YYNGEE. The CDR3 nucleotides read TGTGCCAGCAGCGTAGACCCCTGGGTAGCTGAAGCCTTCTTT. Protein: CASSVDPWVAEAFF.

The chain recombines TRBV4-1 with TRBJ2-3, with 7 bases lining up with TRBD2. The V and J ends lost 1 base and 2 bases, in that order; junction bases with no gene match: 12. The length of the CDR3 is 18 residues. CDR1 is MGHRA, CDR2 YSYEKL, per germline. CDR3 sequence (DNA): TGCGCCAGCAGCCAAGTTTTCGGTCTAGCGGTTTACACAGATACGCAGTATTTT. This codes for CASSQVFGLAVYTDTQYF.